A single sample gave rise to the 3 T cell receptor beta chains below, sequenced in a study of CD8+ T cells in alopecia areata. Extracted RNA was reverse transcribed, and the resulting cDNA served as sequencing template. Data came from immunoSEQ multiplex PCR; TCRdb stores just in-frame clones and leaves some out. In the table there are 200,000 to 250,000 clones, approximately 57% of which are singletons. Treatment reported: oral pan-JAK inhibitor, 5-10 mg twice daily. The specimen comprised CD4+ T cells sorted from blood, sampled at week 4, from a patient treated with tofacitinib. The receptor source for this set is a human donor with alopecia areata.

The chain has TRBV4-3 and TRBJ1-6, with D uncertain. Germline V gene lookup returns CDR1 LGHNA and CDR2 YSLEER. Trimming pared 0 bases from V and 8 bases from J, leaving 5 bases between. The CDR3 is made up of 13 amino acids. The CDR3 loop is CASSQESDSPLHF. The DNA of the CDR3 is TGCGCCAGCAGCCAAGAATCGGATTCACCCCTCCACTTT.

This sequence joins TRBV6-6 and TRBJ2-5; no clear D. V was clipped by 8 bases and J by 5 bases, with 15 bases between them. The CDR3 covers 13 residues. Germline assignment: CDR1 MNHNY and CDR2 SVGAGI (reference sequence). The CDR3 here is CASVGTVRETQYF. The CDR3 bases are TGTGCCAGCGTAGGAACTGTTCGGGAGACCCAGTACTTC.

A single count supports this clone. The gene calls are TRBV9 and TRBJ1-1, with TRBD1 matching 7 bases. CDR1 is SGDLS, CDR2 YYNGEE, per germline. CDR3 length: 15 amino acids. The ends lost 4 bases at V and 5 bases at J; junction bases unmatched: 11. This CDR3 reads CASSLNTGVGTEAFF. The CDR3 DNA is TGTGCCAGCAGCCTCAACACAGGGGTAGGGACTGAAGCTTTCTTT.